This is a list of T cell receptor beta chains from one sample in a study of shared clonotypes between healthy human individuals. The assay was immunoSEQ multiplex PCR, and TCRdb's table has in-frame clones only and misses some. The table shows 2.3 million or so clones, with 90% to 95% occurring only once. Sequencing was performed on naive CD4+ T cells from PBMCs. All receptors derive from a man younger than 30 in good health. Some clones in this sample may be carry-over from other donors' samples. Both conserved end residues are part of each CDR3. The order of the fields is D gene, J gene, clone size, V gene, CDR3 DNA, CDR3 protein. The D gene is left open where the match is weak. The listing skips clone size in some rows; elsewhere it reads once, few, many or a size class.

TRBD1,TRBJ2-4,NA,TRBV5-6,TGTGCCAGCAGCTCGGACAGGGGGCGCGACAAAAACATTCAGTACTTC,CASSSDRGRDKNIQYF
TRBD1,TRBJ1-2,NA,TRBV9,TGTGCCAGCAGCGCCTCAGGGGGCACTAACTATGGCTACACCTTC,CASSASGGTNYGYTF
NA,TRBJ2-2,NA,TRBV5-1,TGCGCCAGCAGCTTGACCAGGCTCGGCGGGGAGCTGTTTTTT,CASSLTRLGGELFF
NA,TRBJ1-5,NA,TRBV2,TGTGCCAGCAGTGACTTGGGCGTTCAGCCCCAGCATTTT,CASSDLGVQPQHF
NA,TRBJ2-1,NA,TRBV6-6,TGTGCCAGCAGTCCGGACTATGACAATGAGCAGTTCTTC,CASSPDYDNEQFF
NA,TRBJ1-1,NA,TRBV10-3,TGTGCCATCAGTGAGATGGGGGGGGTCATGAACACTGAAGCTTTCTTT,CAISEMGGVMNTEAFF
NA,TRBJ2-2,NA,TRBV7-8,TGTGCCAGCAGCTTATATCCCGGGGAGCTGTTTTTT,CASSLYPGELFF
NA,TRBJ2-3,NA,TRBV11-2,TGTGCCAGCAGCCCACGACCCACAGATACGCAGTATTTT,CASSPRPTDTQYF
NA,TRBJ2-7,NA,TRBV5-6,TGTGCCAGCAGCTTGGGTTACAGGGGAGGTACCTACGAGCAGTACTTC,CASSLGYRGGTYEQYF
TRBD1,TRBJ2-5,NA,TRBV5-1,TGCGCCAGCAGCCTGACCCCGGACAGGTCTATGGAGACCCAGTACTTC,CASSLTPDRSMETQYF
TRBD1,TRBJ1-5,NA,TRBV28,TGTGCCAGCAGTTTGGGACAGGGAGGAAGAATAGGCAATCAGCCCCAGCATTTT,CASSLGQGGRIGNQPQHF
NA,TRBJ2-2,NA,TRBV6-5,TGTGCCAGCAGAATACAGGGAATTGGCGGGGAGCTGTTTTTT,CASRIQGIGGELFF
NA,TRBJ1-1,once,TRBV23-1,TGCGCCAGCAGTCTCCACGAACGCCCTTGTGGGGGGGCTGAAGCTTTCTTT,CASSLHERPCGGAEAFF
NA,TRBJ2-2,once,TRBV5-1,TGCGCCAGCAGCATCGGTAGCGGAAACACCGGGGAGCTGTTTTTT,CASSIGSGNTGELFF
NA,TRBJ2-1,once,TRBV6-1,TGTGCCAGCATCCTCCCCGGGACCCTCGCGAATGAGCAGTTCTTC,CASILPGTLANEQFF
NA,TRBJ2-7,NA,TRBV5-6,TGTGCCAGCAGCTTGGTTGGGGACAAAACCTACGAGCAGTACTTC,CASSLVGDKTYEQYF
TRBD2,TRBJ2-2,NA,TRBV4-3,TGCGCCAGCAGCCGAGATCAGGGCGGGAGGTCCGGGGAGCTGTTTTTT,CASSRDQGGRSGELFF
TRBD1,TRBJ1-4,NA,TRBV29-1,TGCAGCGTCCTTCTGACAGGGAGTAATGAAAAACTGTTTTTT,CSVLLTGSNEKLFF
NA,TRBJ2-2,NA,TRBV21-1,TGTGCCAGCTTGACAGTACATACGCGAGAGACCGGGGAGCTGTTTTTT,CASLTVHTRETGELFF
NA,TRBJ1-1,few,TRBV18,TGTGCCAGCTCACGCACCCAGGAGAACACTGAAGCTTTCTTT,CASSRTQENTEAFF
TRBD2,TRBJ2-1,NA,TRBV5-1,TGCGCCAGCAGCGGATATGGACTAGTGAGTCACAATGAGCAGTTCTTC,CASSGYGLVSHNEQFF
NA,TRBJ2-2,NA,TRBV6-5,TGTGCCACCCACGGCAGGGAGAACACCGGGGAGCTGTTTTTT,CATHGRENTGELFF
NA,TRBJ2-7,NA,TRBV5-1,TGCGCCAGCAGCTTCGATCCGGGATCCGGCGGAATAACCTACGAGCAGTACTTC,CASSFDPGSGGITYEQYF
NA,TRBJ2-7,NA,TRBV5-5,TGTGCCAGCAGTAACAGGGAGGGGAACTCCTACGAGCAGTACTTC,CASSNREGNSYEQYF
NA,TRBJ1-1,NA,TRBV7-9,TGTGCCAGCAGCGAACATCACAACACTGAAGCTTTCTTT,CASSEHHNTEAFF
TRBD1,TRBJ1-2,NA,TRBV5-4,TGTGCCAGCAGCGGAGGAACAGGGGAGGATAGATATGGCTACACCTTC,CASSGGTGEDRYGYTF
TRBD1,TRBJ2-6,NA,TRBV6-1,TGTGCCAGCAGTGCCCGCGGGTGGGGACAGGGAATGACTGGGGCCAACGTCCTGACTTTC,CASSARGWGQGMTGANVLTF
NA,TRBJ2-3,NA,TRBV29-1,TGCAGCGTTTATCAGGGCACAGATACGCAGTATTTT,CSVYQGTDTQYF
NA,TRBJ2-1,NA,TRBV29-1,TGCAGCGTTGGGACGGGGACAAGTGAGCAGTTCTTC,CSVGTGTSEQFF
NA,TRBJ1-2,NA,TRBV2,TGTGCCAGCAGTGATCGGGGAGTCGGTGGCTACACCTTC,CASSDRGVGGYTF
TRBD1,TRBJ2-7,NA,TRBV19,TGTGCCAGTAGTACTGACAGGGAAGCCTACGAGCAGTACTTC,CASSTDREAYEQYF
NA,TRBJ1-5,few,TRBV28,TGTGCCAGCAGAGGAGGAGGGGCCGACCACCAGCCCCAGCATTTT,CASRGGGADHQPQHF
TRBD2,TRBJ2-7,once,TRBV15,TGTGCCACCAGCAGAGGACTAGCGGCTTACGAGCAGTACTTC,CATSRGLAAYEQYF
NA,TRBJ1-5,NA,TRBV28,TGTGCCAGCAGTCTTATTGGACAGCTCAGGGATCAGCCCCAGCATTTT,CASSLIGQLRDQPQHF
TRBD2,TRBJ2-7,NA,TRBV11-1,TGTGCCAGCGGGAGGGGCTCCTACGAGCAGTACTTC,CASGRGSYEQYF
NA,TRBJ1-1,NA,TRBV10-3,TGTGCCATCAGTGCGGGGGACGCTGGTGTGACTGAAGCTTTCTTT,CAISAGDAGVTEAFF
TRBD1,TRBJ2-1,NA,TRBV7-9,TGTGCCAGCAGCCTGCGCCTGGGGACAGTTAACAATGAGCAGTTCTTC,CASSLRLGTVNNEQFF
NA,TRBJ1-5,once,TRBV18,TGTGCCAGCTCACCCGGGGCTAGCAATCAGCCCCAGCATTTT,CASSPGASNQPQHF
NA,TRBJ2-5,few,TRBV7-8,TGTGCCAGCAGCAGGGACCAAGAGACCCAGTACTTC,CASSRDQETQYF
NA,TRBJ1-1,NA,TRBV28,TGTGCCAGCAGTTTGGGCAGGGGTACTGAAGCTTTCTTT,CASSLGRGTEAFF
NA,TRBJ2-2,NA,TRBV7-6,TGTGCCAGCAGCCGACCAGGCCCGCGCCACACCGGGGAGCTGTTTTTT,CASSRPGPRHTGELFF
NA,TRBJ1-1,few,TRBV28,TGTGCCAGCAGTGTCAACACTGAAGCTTTCTTT,CASSVNTEAFF
TRBD1,TRBJ1-2,NA,TRBV6-5,TGTGCCAGCAGTTACAGGGACAGGGTTTCCCAGTCGGGCTACACCTTC,CASSYRDRVSQSGYTF
NA,TRBJ2-7,NA,TRBV4-1,TGCGCCAGCAGCCAACCAGGACGGTCGCCTCAGCAGTACTTC,CASSQPGRSPQQYF
NA,TRBJ2-5,once,TRBV28,TGTGCCAGCAGTCCTCCGGGACCCGGGGGTGCTAGTCGGACCCAGTACTTC,CASSPPGPGGASRTQYF
NA,TRBJ2-1,NA,TRBV7-3,TGTGCCAGCAGCCAGGGCCCGGGGGAGCAGTTCTTC,CASSQGPGEQFF
TRBD2,TRBJ2-3,NA,TRBV5-4,TGTGCCAGCAGCAGCGGGACCACAGATACGCAGTATTTT,CASSSGTTDTQYF
NA,TRBJ1-1,few,TRBV10-1,TGCGCCAGCAGTGTGGCATCGGGATACGAGGCTTTCTTT,CASSVASGYEAFF
TRBD2,TRBJ2-3,NA,TRBV5-1,TGCGCCAGCAGCTTGGCAGGGCAGGGCGGGGGAGATACGCAGTATTTT,CASSLAGQGGGDTQYF
NA,TRBJ2-7,NA,TRBV7-2,TGTGCCAGCAGCCTTACCAACTACGAGCAGTACTTC,CASSLTNYEQYF
TRBD2,TRBJ2-1,NA,TRBV4-2,TGTGCCAGCAGCCAAGTGGGGACGAGAGCGGGAGGGTACAATGAGCAGTTCTTC,CASSQVGTRAGGYNEQFF
TRBD2,TRBJ2-5,NA,TRBV4-1,TGCGCCAGCAGCCAAACAGCGGGGAGACGCGAGACCCAGTACTTC,CASSQTAGRRETQYF
NA,TRBJ2-5,NA,TRBV2,TGTGCCACAACAGGCCTGACACAAGAGACCCAGTACTTC,CATTGLTQETQYF